Each of the 10 T cell receptor beta chains below was sequenced from the same sample in a study of shared clonotypes between healthy human individuals. Clones were read by immunoSEQ multiplex PCR, and TCRdb kept only the in-frame ones, dropping some. Of fewer than 850,000 clones listed, 90% are singletons. The sequencing input was memory CD8+ T cells from PBMCs. Subset of the sample: CD45RO+ cells pooled with CCR7-negative TemRA cells. The receptors were sampled from a man between 18 and 29 years old in good health. Some clones in this sample may be carry-over from other donors' samples.

This clone was counted a single time. The rearrangement uses TRBV27 and TRBJ2-3, with D perhaps given as TRBD1 or TRBD2 (5 bases each). CDR1 is MNHEY and CDR2 is SMNVEV in the germline V gene (reference sequence). CDR3 length equals 17 residues. V was trimmed by 5 bases and J by 1 base, leaving 19 bases between them. The CDR3 bases are TGTGCCAGCAGTCGGACACTAGGCCCCTGGGGCACAGATACGCAGTATTTT. Its protein product is CASSRTLGPWGTDTQYF.

The chain carries TRBV5-1 and TRBJ2-5, with TRBD1 identical over 9 bases. After removal of 4 bases from V and 4 bases from J, the junction contained 11 bases not matched to a gene. The CDR3 covers 16 residues. Germline CDR1 SGHRS, CDR2 YFSETQ. The CDR3 is CASSAEGTGTAETQYF. The CDR3 DNA reads as TGCGCCAGCAGCGCCGAGGGGACAGGGACGGCAGAGACCCAGTACTTC.

The gene calls are TRBV5-1 and TRBJ1-1, with a possible D match to TRBD1 (5 bases). Per germline, CDR1 SGHRS and CDR2 YFSETQ. This CDR3 is built from 14 residues. V was clipped by 4 bases and J by 3 bases, with 13 bases between them. The CDR3, as DNA: TGCGCCAGCAGCACCGAGGGCAGGGACACTGAAGCTTTCTTT. This sequence encodes CASSTEGRDTEAFF.

This clone was seen more than once but under ten times. The rearrangement links TRBV2 to TRBJ1-4, with TRBD1 matching 7 bases. The CDR3 has 16 residues. Germline V CDR1 and CDR2: SNHLY, FYNNEI. Trimming cost V 2 bases and J 3 bases; bases outside gene matches: 6. CDR3 residues: CASSEFQGGANEKLFF. The CDR3 DNA sequence: TGTGCCAGCAGTGAATTTCAGGGGGGGGCTAATGAAAAACTGTTTTTT.

The J gene is TRBJ2-7, the V gene TRBV5-1, with D tentatively TRBD1 (5 bases). The V and J ends lost 4 bases and 3 bases respectively, with 17 bases between them. In germline, CDR1 is SGHRS, CDR2 YFSETQ. This CDR3 has 15 residues. CDR3 nucleotide sequence: TGCGCCAGCAGCCCTTCCGCCGGGCAGGGCTACGAGCAGTACTTC. This encodes CASSPSAGQGYEQYF.

The CDR3 bases are TGTGCCACCAGCAGAGGCCCAGCCCGGGAGACCCAGTACTTC. As protein: CATSRGPARETQYF. The chain has TRBV15 and TRBJ2-5; D gene ambiguous. Germline CDR1 reads LNHNV; CDR2 reads YYDKDF (reference sequence). The CDR3 contains 14 residues. V was cut by 1 base and J by 5 bases, with 11 bases left in between.

The chain has TRBV18 and TRBJ2-5, with D uncertain. The CDR3 runs to 13 residues. Per germline, CDR1 KGHSH and CDR2 LQKENI. The V and J ends lost 1 base and 5 bases respectively, with 8 bases between them. CDR3 nucleotides: TGTGCCAGCTCACCACGGGGTCGTGAGACCCAGTACTTC. Amino acid sequence: CASSPRGRETQYF.

The chain links TRBV7-7 to TRBJ2-1; D remains ambiguous. The V end lost 3 bases, the J end lost 0 bases, and 9 bases lay between the germline ends. CDR1 is SSHAT, CDR2 FNYEAQ, per germline (reference sequence). The CDR3 runs to 15 residues. In DNA, the CDR3 is TGTGCCAGCAGCTTCGGGCTCGACTCCTACAATGAGCAGTTCTTC. Translating gives CASSFGLDSYNEQFF.

V usage is TRBV2 and J usage is TRBJ2-7; D gene uncertain. Germline V lookup: CDR1 SNHLY, CDR2 FYNNEI. Trimming cost V 7 bases and J 2 bases, with 12 bases left between them. The CDR3 is made up of 13 amino acids. Here the CDR3 reads CASKSEAPYEQYF. The CDR3 region has the DNA TGTGCCAGCAAGTCAGAAGCCCCCTACGAGCAGTACTTC.

The V gene is TRBV7-3, the J gene TRBJ2-2, with 8 bases fitting TRBD1. CDR1 and CDR2 from the germline V gene are SGHTA and FQGTGA. CDR3 length equals 17 residues. V dropped 2 bases and J dropped 5; count of bases not matched to a gene: 10. The CDR3 here is CASSLSPARGRTGELFF. The CDR3 nucleotides read TGTGCCAGCAGCTTATCTCCGGCCAGGGGGCGGACCGGGGAGCTGTTTTTT.